This T cell receptor (beta chain) was profiled in a study of Graves' ophthalmopathy and Graves' hyperthyroidism. The germline gives CDR1 MGHDK, CDR2 SYGVNS. The J segment lost 1 base and the V segment lost 4 bases, leaving 7 bases of the junction unmatched. This CDR3 contains 15 residues. Amplifying from RNA transcripts, the study obtained TCR beta CDR3 regions. Second-round multiplex PCR came after a first-round RT-PCR that employed HTBI primers. Each CDR3 protein is one row after TCRdb ran MiXCR on the multiplex PCR reads. The sample lists about 1.2 million distinct CDR3 sequences; roughly 35% were seen once.

The receptor's source is an adult man with Graves' hyperthyroidism. This chain links TRBV25-1 with TRBJ2-7, with 7 nucleotides matching TRBD2. Material for sequencing was peripheral blood or thyroid tissue (not recorded which). The CDR3 here is CASSALTSVSYEQYF. In nucleotides, the CDR3 is TGTGCCAGCAGTGCGCTAACTAGCGTTTCCTACGAGCAGTACTTC.